This T cell receptor (beta chain) comes out of a study of Ad26.COV2.S vaccination and SARS-CoV-2 variants. Sequenced by immunoSEQ multiplex PCR; TCRdb stores in-frame clones only, minus some. The sample holds about 440,000 clones, 70% to 90% seen once. Treatment denoted: around 19 received Ad26.COV2.S at low or high dose, single or two shots; several received placebo; per-sample allocation not given. Sampling was performed 63 days after the first vaccine or placebo injection. The germline CDR1 and CDR2 sequences are MNHNS and SASEGT. With 2 bases removed from V and 11 bases from J, the gap between germline ends came to 10 bases. The CDR3 runs 12 residues.

This clonotype was obtained from a person between 18 and 60 years old who received the Ad26.COV2.S COVID-19 vaccine or a placebo. The chain combines TRBV6-1 with TRBJ1-5; D uncertain. Sequences were derived from peripheral blood, sampled in a trial of Ad26.COV2.S vaccine versus placebo. CDR3 sequence (DNA): TGTGCCAGCAGTGAACCCGACCGAGCCCAGCATTTT. Protein product: CASSEPDRAQHF.